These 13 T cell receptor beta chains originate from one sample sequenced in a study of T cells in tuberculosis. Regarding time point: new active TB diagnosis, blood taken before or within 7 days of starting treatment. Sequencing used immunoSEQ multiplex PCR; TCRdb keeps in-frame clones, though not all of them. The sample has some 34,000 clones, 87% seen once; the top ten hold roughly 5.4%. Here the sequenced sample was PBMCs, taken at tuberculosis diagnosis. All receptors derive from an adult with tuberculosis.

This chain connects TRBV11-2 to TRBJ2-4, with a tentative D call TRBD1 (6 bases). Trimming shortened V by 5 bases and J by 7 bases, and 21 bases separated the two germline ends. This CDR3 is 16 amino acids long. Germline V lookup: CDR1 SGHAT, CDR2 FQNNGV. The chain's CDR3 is CASSPIQGGVGNIQYF. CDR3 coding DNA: TGTGCCAGCAGCCCGATACAGGGTGGAGTCGGGAACATTCAGTACTTC.

The DNA of the CDR3 is TGTGCCAGCAGCCTAGCGTGGGTTACCGGTAGCAATCAGCCCCAGCATTTT. Its protein product is CASSLAWVTGSNQPQHF. The V gene is TRBV14, the J gene TRBJ1-5; no definite D call. Trimming removed 4 bases at V and 0 bases at J, with 16 bases between. Germline assignment: CDR1 SGHDN and CDR2 FVKESK. The CDR3 consists of 17 residues. Full variable domain (missing parts from reference TRBV14 and TRBJ1-5): EAGVTQFPSHSVIEKGQTVTLRCDPISGHDNLYWYRRVMGKEIKFLLHFVKESKQDESGMPNNRFLAERTGGTYSTLKVQPAELEDSGVYFCASSLAWVTGSNQPQHFGDGTRLSIL.

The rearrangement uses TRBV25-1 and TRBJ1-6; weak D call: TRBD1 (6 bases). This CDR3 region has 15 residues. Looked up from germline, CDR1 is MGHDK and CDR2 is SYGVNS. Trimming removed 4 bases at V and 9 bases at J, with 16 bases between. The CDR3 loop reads CASSAMSDSRSPLHF. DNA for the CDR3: TGTGCCAGCAGTGCCATGTCGGACAGCCGTTCACCCCTCCACTTT.

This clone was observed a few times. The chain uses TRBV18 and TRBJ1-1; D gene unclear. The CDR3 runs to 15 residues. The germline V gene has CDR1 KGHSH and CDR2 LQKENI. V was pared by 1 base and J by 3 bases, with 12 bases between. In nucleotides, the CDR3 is TGTGCCAGCTCACCACGGCCGGGAGTGGACACTGAAGCTTTCTTT. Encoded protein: CASSPRPGVDTEAFF.

The CDR3 nucleotides read TGCGCCAGCAGCCAAGGAGGATTCGGGTACGAGCAGTACTTC. This encodes CASSQGGFGYEQYF. The chain recombines TRBV4-1 with TRBJ2-7, with D unresolved. Germline assignment: CDR1 MGHRA and CDR2 YSYEKL. The CDR3 runs 14 residues. Between the trimmed V and J ends, which lost 1 base and 4 bases, there was a span of 11 bases.

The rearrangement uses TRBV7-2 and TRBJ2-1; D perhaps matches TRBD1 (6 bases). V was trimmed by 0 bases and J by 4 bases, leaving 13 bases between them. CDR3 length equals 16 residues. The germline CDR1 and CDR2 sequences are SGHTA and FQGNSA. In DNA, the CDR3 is TGTGCCAGCAGCTTAGCGGGGGCAGGGTGGTACAATGAGCAGTTCTTC. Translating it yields CASSLAGAGWYNEQFF.

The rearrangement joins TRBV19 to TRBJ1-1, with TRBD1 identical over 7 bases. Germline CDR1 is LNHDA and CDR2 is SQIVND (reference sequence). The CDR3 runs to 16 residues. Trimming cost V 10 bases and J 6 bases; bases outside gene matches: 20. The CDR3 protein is CATSPKEGARRSEAFF. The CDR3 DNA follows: TGTGCCACCTCACCAAAGGAGGGGGCAAGGAGATCTGAAGCTTTCTTT.

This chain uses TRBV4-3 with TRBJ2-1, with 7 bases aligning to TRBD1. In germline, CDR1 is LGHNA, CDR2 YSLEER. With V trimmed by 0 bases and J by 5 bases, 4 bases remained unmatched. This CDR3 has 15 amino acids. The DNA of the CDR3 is TGCGCCAGCAGCCAAGATGGGGACAGAGACAATGAGCAGTTCTTC. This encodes CASSQDGDRDNEQFF.

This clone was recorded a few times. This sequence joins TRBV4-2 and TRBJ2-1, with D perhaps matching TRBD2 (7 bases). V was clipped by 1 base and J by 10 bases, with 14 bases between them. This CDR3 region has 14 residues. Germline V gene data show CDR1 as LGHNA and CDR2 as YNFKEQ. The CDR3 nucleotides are TGTGCCAGCAGCCAAGGATCGGGGGGCAGGGAGCAGTTCTTC. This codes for CASSQGSGGREQFF.

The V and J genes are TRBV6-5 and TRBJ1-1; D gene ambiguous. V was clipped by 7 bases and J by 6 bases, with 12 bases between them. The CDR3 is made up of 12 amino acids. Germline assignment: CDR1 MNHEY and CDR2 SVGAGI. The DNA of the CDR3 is TGTGCCAGCACCGGGAGCGGCTCTGAAGCTTTCTTT. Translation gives CASTGSGSEAFF.

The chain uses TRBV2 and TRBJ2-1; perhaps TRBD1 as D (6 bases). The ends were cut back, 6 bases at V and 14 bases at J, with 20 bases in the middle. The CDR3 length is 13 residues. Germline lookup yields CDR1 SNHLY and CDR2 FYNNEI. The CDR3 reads CASRGNTGLDEFF. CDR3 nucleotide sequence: TGTGCCAGCAGGGGTAACACAGGGTTAGATGAGTTCTTC.

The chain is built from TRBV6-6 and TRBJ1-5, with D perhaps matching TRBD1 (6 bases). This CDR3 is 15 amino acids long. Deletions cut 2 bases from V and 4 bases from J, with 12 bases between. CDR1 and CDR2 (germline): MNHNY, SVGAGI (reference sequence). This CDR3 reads CASSYGQGHNQPQHF. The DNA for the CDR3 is TGTGCCAGCAGTTACGGGCAGGGGCATAATCAGCCCCAGCATTTT.

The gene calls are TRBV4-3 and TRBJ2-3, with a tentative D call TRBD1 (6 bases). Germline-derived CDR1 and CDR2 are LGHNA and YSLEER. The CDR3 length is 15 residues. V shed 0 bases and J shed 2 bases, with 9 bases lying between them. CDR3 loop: CASSQEGQVTDTQYF. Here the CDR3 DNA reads TGCGCCAGCAGCCAAGAGGGACAAGTCACAGATACGCAGTATTTT.